The T cell receptor beta chain under discussion was sequenced for a study of post-analysis software for immune sequencing data. As for this clonotype: Its specificity is unknown.

Researchers reported that TCR beta cDNA libraries carried unique molecular identifiers. In TCRdb, the PCR reads were re-called with MiXCR into one record per CDR3 protein. The table shows about 160,000 distinct CDR3 sequences, with about 34% occurring only once. Broader study findings: About 5 TRBV segments were significantly more frequent in patients than in controls. TRBV5-6, TRBV5-1 and TRBV20-1 were among these segments.

The ends were cut back, 3 bases at V and 11 bases at J, with 22 bases in the middle. This CDR3 is 15 amino acids long. From germline, CDR1 is SGHTA and CDR2 FQGTGA. The starting material was blood, obtained after autologous hematopoietic stem cell transplantation. V and J are TRBV7-3 and TRBJ2-5; no clear D. This receptor was taken from a girl aged 10 to 17 with multiple sclerosis. This CDR3 is CASSLSRETYNEQYF. CDR3 in DNA: TGTGCCAGCAGCTTGTCCCGAGAGACCTACAATGAGCAGTACTTC. Complete variable domain (other parts from reference TRBV7-3 and TRBJ2-5): GAGVSQTPSNKVTEKGKYVELRCDPISGHTALYWYRQSLGQGPEFLIYFQGTGAADDSGLPNDRFFAVRPEGSVSTLKIQRTERGDSAVYLCASSLSRETYNEQYFGPGTRLLVL.